The sequence of this T cell receptor beta chain was determined in a study of shared clonotypes between healthy human individuals. The V and J ends lost 6 bases and 0 bases respectively, with 12 bases between them. The V gene's germline CDR1 is SEHNR and CDR2 FQNEAQ (reference sequence). The CDR3 loop spans 14 amino acids. Points from the study as a whole: Represented genetic and exposure-history diversity was restricted by having few donors.

Template amounts of about 290 ng DNA, roughly 28,000 T cell genomes, were employed in unsorted PBMC replicate PCRs. Generated by immunoSEQ multiplex PCR, the TCRdb table keeps only in-frame clones and is missing some. Seen here are 450,000 to 500,000 clones, around four fifths observed once, and the top ten hold approximately 12%. The donor population consisted of healthy HIV-negative adults with no recent acute infections or vaccinations. Turning to this clone: The antigen is undetermined.

The chain combines TRBV7-9 with TRBJ2-7; a possible D gene is TRBD2 (5 bases). Sequencing was carried out using PBMCs. The clonotype originates from a woman between 35 and 50 years old in good health. Some clones in this sample may be carry-over from other donors' samples. CDR3 DNA sequence: TGTGCCAGCAGACGGACGGGGAACTCCTACGAGCAGTACTTC. Residues: CASRRTGNSYEQYF.